Following are 23 T cell receptor beta chains from one sample sequenced in a study of CD8+CD57+ T cells in acquired aplastic anemia. The use of genomic DNA as template underpinned the TCR beta VDJ and CDR3 profiling. TCRdb re-called the reads through MiXCR, storing one row per CDR3 protein. The sample holds 250,000 to 350,000 distinct CDR3 sequences, approximately 56% seen once. The sequenced sample consisted of sorted CD4+, CD8+, or CD8+CD57+ T cells (not recorded which) from PBMCs. The origin of the receptors is a human donor with severe aplastic anemia or a healthy control (not recorded which).

This clonotype appeared many times. The genes are TRBV30 and TRBJ1-6; 9 positions agree with TRBD1. V lost 3 bases to trimming and J lost 9 bases; unmatched junction nucleotides: 9. The CDR3 is 15 amino acids. In germline, CDR1 is GTSNPN, CDR2 SVGIG (reference sequence). In DNA, the CDR3 is TGTGCCTGGAGGGGCCGAACAGGGGGCGGTTCACCCCTCCACTTT. Its protein product is CAWRGRTGGGSPLHF.

This clonotype was observed many times. The rearrangement uses TRBV9 and TRBJ2-7; 12 bases are shared with TRBD1. Trimming took 4 bases from V and 5 from J; bases not matched to a gene: 10. The germline gives CDR1 SGDLS, CDR2 YYNGEE. CDR3 length equals 16 residues. DNA of the CDR3: TGTGCCAGCAGCCCCCGTTTTGGGACAGGGGGCCACGAGCAGTACTTC. Translation: CASSPRFGTGGHEQYF.

This clonotype has a count of ten or more. The CDR3 sequence is CASSLARRGTDTQYF. CDR3 nucleotides: TGCGCCAGCAGCTTGGCCCGGAGGGGGACAGATACGCAGTATTTT. The rearrangement uses TRBV5-1 and TRBJ2-3; D possibly uses TRBD1 or TRBD2 (6 bases each). The V gene lost 0 bases and the J gene lost 3 bases, with 11 bases spanning the gap. This CDR3 is built from 15 residues. Germline V lookup: CDR1 SGHRS, CDR2 YFSETQ.

Many counts were recorded for this clonotype. The chain carries TRBV24-1 and TRBJ2-3, with TRBD2 matching 11 bases. Trimming cost V 3 bases and J 2 bases; bases outside gene matches: 3. The CDR3 contains 16 residues. Germline CDR1 reads KGHDR; CDR2 reads SFDVKD. In DNA form, the CDR3 reads TGTGCCACCAGTGATCGACTAGCGGGGAACACAGATACGCAGTATTTT. It translates to CATSDRLAGNTDTQYF.

This chain uses TRBV20-1 with TRBJ1-3; 8 bases are a match to TRBD1. From germline, CDR1 is DFQATT and CDR2 SNEGSKA (reference sequence). Trimming at V came to 5 bases and at J to 1 base, leaving 16 bases not matched to a gene. The CDR3 loop spans 18 amino acids. The CDR3 coding sequence is TGCAGTGCTCAAAGGGGTCGGACAGGGTCTATTTCTGGAAACACCATATATTTT. This encodes CSAQRGRTGSISGNTIYF.

This clonotype was seen ten or more times. The V call is TRBV6-6, the J call TRBJ2-7; 9 bases are shared with TRBD1. This CDR3 is 12 amino acids long. In germline, CDR1 is MNHNY, CDR2 SVGAGI (reference sequence). Unmatched junction bases numbered 2, after V lost 7 bases and J lost 4 bases. The CDR3 region is CASKTGGYEQYF. CDR3 nucleotide sequence: TGTGCCAGCAAGACAGGGGGTTACGAGCAGTACTTC.

This chain joins TRBV12-3 or TRBV12-4 and TRBJ1-2; 9 nucleotides align to TRBD1. CDR3 length: 15 amino acids. J gave up 6 bases and V 6 bases, and 11 bases lay outside the gene matches. CDR3 loop: CASSSDRTGVDGYTF. The DNA of the CDR3 is TGTGCCAGCAGCTCCGACAGGACAGGGGTCGATGGCTACACCTTC.

The J gene is TRBJ2-7, the V gene TRBV29-1; D is possibly TRBD1 (5 bases). The V end lost 3 bases, the J end lost 3 bases, and 9 bases lay between the germline ends. There are 12 residues in the CDR3. CDR1 is SQVTM, CDR2 ANQGSEA, per germline. The CDR3 nucleotides are TGCAGCGTTGAGGGGCAGTACTACGAGCAGTACTTC. The encoded protein is CSVEGQYYEQYF.

This clonotype appeared a few times. The chain carries TRBV2 and TRBJ2-1; the D call may be TRBD1 or TRBD2 (5 bases each). The CDR3 totals 17 residues. V lost 4 bases, J lost 0 bases, and 16 bases lay in between. CDR1 is SNHLY, CDR2 FYNNEI, per germline. CDR3 region: CASSALGTGSSYNEQFF. Here the CDR3 DNA reads TGTGCCAGCAGTGCCCTTGGGACGGGGAGCTCCTACAATGAGCAGTTCTTC.

The genes are TRBV20-1 and TRBJ2-7, with 13 positions matching TRBD2. The CDR3 length is 14 residues. J lost 10 bases, V lost 1 base, and 7 bases had no gene match. Germline loops: CDR1 DFQATT, CDR2 SNEGSKA (reference sequence). Written as DNA, the CDR3 is TGCAGTGCTAGAGCCGGGACTAGCGGGGCCGTACAGTACTTC. The encoded protein is CSARAGTSGAVQYF.

Many counts were recorded for this clonotype. V usage is TRBV7-2 and J usage is TRBJ1-5; D may be TRBD1 (6 bases). The CDR3 is made up of 15 amino acids. Per the germline V gene, CDR1 is SGHTA and CDR2 is FQGNSA. V was pared by 5 bases and J by 1 base, with 12 bases between. CDR3 residues: CASSQGYGSNQPQHF. Here the CDR3 DNA reads TGTGCCAGCAGCCAGGGGTATGGGAGCAATCAGCCCCAGCATTTT.

This clonotype has at least ten counts. The chain carries TRBV20-1 and TRBJ1-6; TRBD1 is a possible D gene (5 bases). Trimming pared 4 bases from V and 9 bases from J, leaving 13 bases between. Germline V gene data show CDR1 as DFQATT and CDR2 as SNEGSKA (reference sequence). The CDR3 extends over 13 amino acids. As DNA, the CDR3 is TGCAGTGCTATAAATCAGGGTGGTTCACCCCTCCACTTT. Protein: CSAINQGGSPLHF.

The chain combines TRBV13 with TRBJ2-5; possibly TRBD1 for D (6 bases). Germline V gene sequence: CDR1 PRHDT, CDR2 FYEKMQ (reference sequence). This CDR3 has 14 amino acids. The germline V and J ends were trimmed by 2 bases and 4 bases, with 11 bases remaining between them. CDR3 nucleotide sequence: TGTGCCAGCAGCTTAAGACAGGTTCGAGAGACCCAGTACTTC. Its translation: CASSLRQVRETQYF.

A remark on this clonotype: A clone one base away is much larger, so this may be a read error. V is TRBV24-1 and J is TRBJ2-1, with D perhaps given as TRBD1 or TRBD2 (6 bases each). The CDR3 is made up of 16 amino acids. The germline gives CDR1 KGHDR, CDR2 SFDVKD. The CDR3 loop reads CATNDQRGASYNEQFF. The DNA of the CDR3 is TGTGCCACCAATGATCAGAGGGGGGCCTCCTACAATGAGCAGTTCTTC.

This CDR3 is CATSRDISERDYNEQFF. DNA for the CDR3: TGTGCCACCAGCAGAGATATTAGCGAGAGGGACTACAATGAGCAGTTCTTC. The V and J genes are TRBV15 and TRBJ2-1; D possibly corresponds to TRBD2 (5 bases). The germline V gene encodes CDR1 LNHNV and CDR2 YYDKDF (reference sequence). With 0 bases removed from V and 3 bases from J, the gap between germline ends came to 15 bases. The CDR3 totals 17 residues. The whole variable domain, filled in from reference TRBV15 and TRBJ2-1, reads DAMVIQNPRYQVTQFGKPVTLSCSQTLNHNVMYWYQQKSSQAPKLLFHYYDKDFNNEADTPDNFQSRRPNTSFCFLDIRSPGLGDTAMYLCATSRDISERDYNEQFFGPGTRLTVL.

This chain links TRBV5-6 with TRBJ2-7; D remains unclear. Per the germline V gene, CDR1 is SGHDT and CDR2 is YYEEEE. The V and J ends lost 2 bases and 5 bases respectively, with 14 bases between them. There are 14 residues in the CDR3. The CDR3 loop is CASSFRRGANEQYF. CDR3 nucleotides: TGTGCCAGCAGCTTCCGCAGAGGAGCTAACGAGCAGTACTTC.

This chain connects TRBV18 to TRBJ2-3, with D perhaps matching TRBD1 or TRBD2 (5 bases each). The CDR3 runs to 15 residues. V lost 3 bases and J lost 2, with 12 bases in between. CDR1 and CDR2 from the germline V gene are KGHSH and LQKENI. CDR3 protein: CASSPFSGPTDTQYF. The CDR3 DNA sequence: TGTGCCAGCTCACCTTTCTCGGGGCCCACAGATACGCAGTATTTT.

The rearrangement joins TRBV7-6 to TRBJ2-7, with 9 bases identical to TRBD1. The V gene's germline CDR1 is SGHVS and CDR2 FNYEAQ. The CDR3 is 16 residues long. The junction had 8 bases not matched to a gene; V was cut back by 1 base and J by 4 bases. CDR3 nucleotides: TGTGCCAGCAGCTTAGAGCCGGGACAGGGCTTATACGAGCAGTACTTC. Amino acid sequence: CASSLEPGQGLYEQYF.

This clonotype was observed many times. The rearrangement uses TRBV29-1 and TRBJ1-2, with 8 bases fitting TRBD1. The CDR3 has 14 residues. V shed 4 bases and J 2 bases; nucleotides not matched to a gene: 6. CDR1 and CDR2 from the germline V gene are SQVTM and ANQGSEA. The CDR3 DNA sequence: TGCAGCGTTGTGGAGGGACAGGACAACTATGGCTACACCTTC. Translation: CSVVEGQDNYGYTF.

This clonotype was found many times. The chain uses TRBV20-1 and TRBJ1-2; TRBD1 matches 8 bases. V was clipped by 4 bases and J by 4 bases; unmatched bases: 5. Per the germline V gene, CDR1 is DFQATT and CDR2 is SNEGSKA (reference sequence). The CDR3 covers 13 residues. CDR3 loop: CSATGQGGYGYTF. The CDR3 region has the DNA TGCAGTGCTACTGGACAGGGAGGCTATGGCTACACCTTC.

The V gene is TRBV24-1, the J gene TRBJ2-7; 9 bases line up with TRBD2. CDR3 size: 14 residues. Germline V gene sequence: CDR1 KGHDR, CDR2 SFDVKD. Trimming took 3 bases from V and 4 from J; bases not matched to a gene: 3. The CDR3, as DNA: TGTGCCACCAGTGATAGCGGGGGGCTTTACGAGCAGTACTTC. Amino acids: CATSDSGGLYEQYF.

A remark on this clonotype: At one end the junction does not follow the germline gene, possibly because of a read error. The chain employs TRBV10-3 and TRBJ1-3; perhaps TRBD1 as D (6 bases). CDR3 length: 17 residues. Germline values: CDR1 ENHRY, CDR2 SYGVKD. The CDR3 loop is CTISEPRDMSSGNTIYF. The CDR3 nucleotides are TGTACCATCAGTGAGCCGAGGGACATGAGCTCCGGAAACACCATATATTTT.

This chain joins TRBV5-1 and TRBJ2-7, with 11 bases matching TRBD1. The CDR3 sequence is 14 residues long. Germline assignment: CDR1 SGHRS and CDR2 YFSETQ. With 6 bases clipped from V and 2 bases from J, the junction kept 4 bases outside the gene matches. In DNA, the CDR3 is TGCGCCAGCAACACGGGACAGGGGGCCTACGAGCAGTACTTC. Translation gives CASNTGQGAYEQYF.